One sample yielded the 14 T cell receptor beta chains listed below, sequenced in a study of tumor-infiltrating lymphocytes in primary liver carcinoma. Starting from approximately 470 ng of total RNA, TCR beta cDNA was produced with a primer in the constant region. Three rounds of nested multiplex PCR with slightly modified ARM-PCR produced TCR beta libraries. A C-beta reverse primer was combined with TRBV1-TRBV30 forward primers in the first two PCR rounds, and each round had around 11 cycles. Via MiXCR, TCRdb re-called the multiplex PCR reads, giving one row per CDR3 protein. In the table there are tens of thousands of distinct CDR3 sequences, roughly 70% of which are singletons. From unsorted bulk tissue weighing roughly 18-31 mg, DNA and RNA were co-extracted. The source material was liver tumor tissue from sampling region 4. Described subset: tumor region T4, right-lateral pole. These receptors were taken from a man aged 40-55 years with primary liver carcinoma and hepatitis B virus infection.

V gene TRBV6-1 combines with J gene TRBJ2-7; TRBD1 agrees at 10 bases. Looked up from germline, CDR1 is MNHNS and CDR2 is SASEGT. Trimming at V came to 5 bases and at J to 8 bases, leaving 12 bases not matched to a gene. The CDR3 consists of 15 residues. CDR3 DNA sequence: TGTGCCAGCAGTTGTACAAAGACAGGGGGCATTAAGCAGTACTTC. Protein: CASSCTKTGGIKQYF.

A word on this clonotype: Just one base apart from a much larger clone, this may be a read error. The rearrangement uses TRBV4-1 and TRBJ2-7, with D possibly being TRBD1 (6 bases). Germline loops: CDR1 MGHRA, CDR2 YSYEKL. With 10 bases removed from V and 3 bases from J, the gap between germline ends came to 19 bases. The CDR3 runs 14 residues. The CDR3 DNA reads TGCGCCACTTCGAAGGGGGACGGATACTACGAGCAGTACTTC. The encoded protein is CATSKGDGYYEQYF.

This chain connects TRBV11-1 to TRBJ2-1, with TRBD1 matching over 9 bases. V was clipped by 8 bases and J by 8 bases; unmatched bases: 16. This CDR3 has 16 amino acids. CDR1 is SGHAT, CDR2 FQDESV, per germline (reference sequence). The CDR3 bases are TGTGCCAGCTTAACCTCCCCGGGACAGGGTAACGATGAGCAGTTCTTC. This sequence encodes CASLTSPGQGNDEQFF. The variable domain in full, with the rest retrieved from reference TRBV11-1 and TRBJ2-1, is EAEVAQSPRYKITEKSQAVAFWCDPISGHATLYWYRQILGQGPELLVQFQDESVVDDSQLPKDRFSAERLKGVDSTLKIQPAELGDSAMYLCASLTSPGQGNDEQFFGPGTRLTVL.

This rearrangement joins TRBV28 to TRBJ1-1; possible D gene TRBD1, 5 bases. From germline, CDR1 is MDHEN and CDR2 SYDVKM. This CDR3 spans 16 amino acids. Deletions cut 7 bases from V and 3 bases from J, with 21 bases between. DNA for the CDR3: TGTGCCAGCACTCGGGGGATGCCGACCGGGGACACTGAAGCTTTCTTT. Its protein is CASTRGMPTGDTEAFF.

Note on this clonotype: Germline and junction disagree at one end, which may indicate a read error. The chain links TRBV11-2 to TRBJ2-2, with D maybe TRBD2 (7 bases). The CDR3 is made up of 17 amino acids. Looked up from germline, CDR1 is SGHAT and CDR2 is FQNNGV. CDR3 sequence reads: CASNLALGGADTGELFF. DNA of the CDR3: TGTGCCAGCAACTTAGCATTAGGGGGGGCCGACACCGGGGAGCTGTTTTTT.

Comments on this clonotype: A read error may account for a junction end that differs from germline. The chain has TRBV29-1 and TRBJ2-1; D is possibly TRBD2 (5 bases). CDR1 is SQVTM and CDR2 is ANQGSEA in the germline V gene. CDR3 length: 13 residues. The CDR3 sequence is CNAASDYYNEQFF. The DNA of the CDR3 is TGCAACGCCGCGTCTGACTATTACAATGAACAGTTCTTC.

The table lists this clonotype with a few counts. The germline gene is not matched at one end of the junction; a read error may be the cause. This sequence joins TRBV28 and TRBJ2-2; D gene uncertain. CDR1 MDHEN and CDR2 SYDVKM come from the germline V gene. CDR3 length equals 13 residues. Here the CDR3 DNA reads TGTGCCTGCAGTTTGTCACCCACCGGGGAGCTGTTTTTT. Its protein is CACSLSPTGELFF.

Comment on this clonotype: Given the absence of the conserved phenylalanine or tryptophan at the CDR3 end, a read error is likely. The chain has TRBV4-1 and TRBJ1-6; 9 nucleotides agree with TRBD1. The CDR3 has 17 residues. Germline V gene sequence: CDR1 MGHRA, CDR2 YSYEKL. CDR3 in DNA: TGCGCCAGCAGCCAAGATCGGGGACAGGGCCGGAATTCATCCCTCCACATC. Encoded protein: CASSQDRGQGRNSSLHI.

Turning to this clonotype: An end of the junction does not agree with germline; a read error may underlie this. The V and J genes are TRBV5-5 and TRBJ2-1; D may be TRBD1 (6 bases). The germline gives CDR1 SGHKS, CDR2 YYEKEE (reference sequence). This CDR3 has 15 amino acids. Here the CDR3 DNA reads TGTGCCAGCAGCCTTGGACAGATTTCCTACAATGACCAGTTCTTC. The encoded protein is CASSLGQISYNDQFF.

Points on this clonotype: A single base separates this from a much larger clone, so it may be a read error. V gene TRBV12-3 or TRBV12-4 combines with J gene TRBJ2-7; tentatively, D is TRBD1 or TRBD2 (6 bases each). The CDR3 extends over 16 amino acids. Here the CDR3 DNA reads TGTGCCAGCAGTTTAATGGGGGGCCTAAGACCCTACGACCAGTACTTC. As protein: CASSLMGGLRPYDQYF.

About this clonotype itself: A much larger clonotype is one base distant, so this may be a read error. The gene calls are TRBV12-3 or TRBV12-4 and TRBJ2-5, with D unresolved. The length of the CDR3 is 14 residues. The CDR3 DNA sequence: TGTGCCAGCAGTTTAACTACAGACCAAGAGAACCAGTACTTC. It is translated as CASSLTTDQENQYF.

As regards this clonotype: At one of its ends the junction is not consistent with the germline gene, which may arise from a read error. V and J are TRBV12-3 or TRBV12-4 and TRBJ2-5; D gene ambiguous. CDR3 length: 16 residues. The CDR3 loop is CASSFSVQRVQEAQYF. DNA for the CDR3: TGTGCCAGCAGTTTTTCGGTGCAACGAGTCCAAGAGGCCCAGTACTTC.

With regard to this clonotype: No conserved phenylalanine or tryptophan is present at the end of the CDR3, so a read error is the likely explanation. In DNA form, the CDR3 reads TGCGCCAGCATGCCGACAGAGTCTGGGGCCAACGTCCTGACTTCC. Its translation: CASMPTESGANVLTS. The chain links TRBV4-1 to TRBJ2-6; weak D call: TRBD1 (5 bases). Deletions cut 7 bases from V and 1 base from J, with 11 bases between. The CDR3 consists of 15 residues. CDR1 and CDR2 from the germline V gene are MGHRA and YSYEKL.

Points on this clonotype: The junction differs from germline at one of its ends, possibly a read error. The chain carries TRBV10-3 and TRBJ2-3, with 7 bases aligning to TRBD2. Germline loops: CDR1 ENHRY, CDR2 SYGVKD. The CDR3 runs to 16 residues. CDR3 amino acids: CAIRRDYQWGTDMQYF. CDR3 in DNA: TGTGCCATCAGACGGGACTACCAATGGGGCACAGATATGCAGTATTTT.